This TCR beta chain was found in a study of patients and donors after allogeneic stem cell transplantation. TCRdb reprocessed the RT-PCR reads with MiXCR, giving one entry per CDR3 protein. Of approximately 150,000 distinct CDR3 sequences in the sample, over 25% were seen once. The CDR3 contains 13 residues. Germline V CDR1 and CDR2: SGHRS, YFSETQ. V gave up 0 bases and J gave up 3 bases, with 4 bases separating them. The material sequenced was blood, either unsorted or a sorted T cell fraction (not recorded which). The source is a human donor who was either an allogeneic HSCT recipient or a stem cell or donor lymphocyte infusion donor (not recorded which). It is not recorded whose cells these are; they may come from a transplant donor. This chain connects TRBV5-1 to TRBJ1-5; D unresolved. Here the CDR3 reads CASSLALNQPQHF. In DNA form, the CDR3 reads TGCGCCAGCAGCTTGGCCCTCAATCAGCCCCAGCATTTT.